This T cell receptor (beta chain) appears in the sequencing data of a study of control samples from healthy donors and cancer patients. This CDR3 has 16 amino acids. Germline CDR1 reads SGDLS; CDR2 reads YYNGEE. The V and J ends lost 0 bases and 4 bases, in that order; junction bases with no gene match: 4. Clones were sequenced by immunoSEQ multiplex PCR, and TCRdb holds only the in-frame ones, with some missing. Of about 170,000 clones listed, 91% were seen once; the top ten hold about 1.6%. The TCR comes from a woman between 25 and 40 years old in good health. This rearrangement joins TRBV9 to TRBJ2-1, with 10 nucleotides matching TRBD2. The sample consisted of blood. The CDR3 protein is CASSVGGAGGYNEQFF. As DNA, the CDR3 is TGTGCCAGCAGCGTAGGAGGAGCGGGAGGGTACAATGAGCAGTTCTTC.